Sequencing of this T cell receptor (beta chain) was carried out in a study of blood T cells in healthy people across ages. Researchers collected around 11 milliliters of peripheral blood from every single donor. Alongside a J-beta primer mix, a sample-barcoded 5' primer served in a second PCR lasting about 7 to 12 cycles. TCRdb processed the 5' RACE reads anew with MiXCR; each CDR3 protein has one entry. The table includes approximately 730,000 distinct CDR3 sequences, around 40% detected once. The CDR3 has 14 residues. CDR1 is SGHTA and CDR2 is FQGNSA in the germline V gene. The clonotype comes from a woman between 55 and 75 years old in good health. Sequenced: blood. The chain has TRBV7-2 and TRBJ2-5; D unclear. The end of the DNA aligns better with TRBJ2-7, so the J call may be wrong. CDR3: CASSLLLGLTEQYF. The CDR3 bases are TGTGCCAGCAGCTTATTGCTTGGCCTCACCGAGCAGTACTTC.